This T cell receptor (beta chain) was sequenced during a study of shared clonotypes between healthy human individuals. Study at large: Each donor's CD8 memory used one plate, CD8 naive two, each CD4 subset three.

V lost 1 base and J lost 0, with 15 bases in between. The V gene's germline CDR1 is MGHRA and CDR2 YSYEKL. The CDR3 has 18 residues. The repertoire was sequenced with immunoSEQ multiplex PCR; TCRdb's copy has only in-frame clones and lacks some. The repertoire holds roughly 1 million clones, with about 75% as singletons. All the donors were Caucasian adults who lived in Nashville, Tennessee. This clone has more than one count but fewer than ten. This sequence originates from a man younger than 35 in good health. What was sequenced was memory CD4+ T cells sorted from blood. The subset is: CD45RA-negative fraction. The V call is TRBV4-1, the J call TRBJ2-2; D not resolved. The CDR3 coding sequence is TGCGCCAGCAGCCAAGTAGGAGTAGCTGAGACGAACACCGGGGAGCTGTTTTTT. It codes for CASSQVGVAETNTGELFF.